This T cell receptor (beta chain) is from a study of T-cell memory formation after mild COVID-19. Study background: TCR clusters were mostly confined to one donor each. Study-level results: Pre-infection memory contained some responding clones, which suggested that cross-reactive memory had joined. Among CD4+ contracting clones, most were CM and EM, and CD8+ ones EMRA.

Trimming left V 3 bases short and J 4 bases short, with 12 bases between. Germline V CDR1 and CDR2: LNHDA, SQIVND (reference sequence). This CDR3 spans 14 amino acids. TCRdb redid the calling of the 5' RACE reads with MiXCR, one entry per CDR3 protein. This table holds roughly 610,000 distinct CDR3 sequences, around 16% found once. In its sample, this clonotype was seen a few times. Antigen unknown. The TCR sequence derives from an adult woman who had mild COVID-19 (a few samples of this study predate the infection). Cell type and time point are not known. The material sequenced was PBMCs or a T cell subset sorted from them (not recorded which). The chain employs TRBV19 and TRBJ1-2; D gene unclear. CDR3 bases: TGTGCCAGTAGTATTGGGTCTTGGTCCTATGGCTACACCTTC. Its protein is CASSIGSWSYGYTF.